These 3 T cell receptor beta chains were all obtained from the same sample, sequenced in a study of CD8+CD57+ T cells in acquired aplastic anemia. Sequencing was done on patients that had shown CD8+CD57+ cell expansion by flow cytometry. TCR beta VDJ and CDR3 profiling used genomic DNA as template. TCRdb independently ran MiXCR on the reads; one entry per CDR3 protein. This table has roughly 280,000 distinct CDR3 sequences, 50% to 65% appearing once. Sequenced input: sorted CD4+, CD8+, or CD8+CD57+ T cells (not recorded which) from PBMCs. The receptors were sampled from a human donor with aplastic anemia.

The rearrangement uses TRBV11-2 and TRBJ2-1; 16 bases map to TRBD2. The germline CDR1 and CDR2 sequences are SGHAT and FQNNGV. V dropped 5 bases and J dropped 5; count of bases not matched to a gene: 9. The CDR3 length is 18 residues. CDR3 loop: CASSKGTSGGALDNEQFF. The CDR3 DNA reads as TGTGCCAGCAGCAAGGGGACTAGCGGGGGGGCCTTGGACAATGAGCAGTTCTTC. Filled out from reference TRBV11-2 and TRBJ2-1, the complete variable domain reads EAGVAQSPRYKIIEKRQSVAFWCNPISGHATLYWYQQILGQGPKLLIQFQNNGVVDDSQLPKDRFSAERLKGVDSTLKIQPAKLEDSAVYLCASSKGTSGGALDNEQFFGPGTRLTVL.

This clonotype occurred many times. V is TRBV24-1 and J is TRBJ2-1; D is ambiguous. This CDR3 has 16 amino acids. Per germline, CDR1 KGHDR and CDR2 SFDVKD. V lost 5 bases and J lost 5, with 18 bases in between. CDR3 loop: CATSARGWYANNEQFF. The CDR3 DNA is TGTGCCACCAGTGCCCGTGGGTGGTACGCGAACAATGAGCAGTTCTTC.

This clonotype was counted only a few times. V and J are TRBV9 and TRBJ2-1, with TRBD1 identical over 9 bases. J gave up 7 bases and V 5 bases, and 10 bases lay outside the gene matches. Germline V gene lookup returns CDR1 SGDLS and CDR2 YYNGEE. This CDR3 contains 15 residues. The CDR3 loop reads CASSPPDRGFNEQFF. CDR3 bases: TGTGCCAGCAGTCCGCCGGACAGGGGCTTTAATGAGCAGTTCTTC.